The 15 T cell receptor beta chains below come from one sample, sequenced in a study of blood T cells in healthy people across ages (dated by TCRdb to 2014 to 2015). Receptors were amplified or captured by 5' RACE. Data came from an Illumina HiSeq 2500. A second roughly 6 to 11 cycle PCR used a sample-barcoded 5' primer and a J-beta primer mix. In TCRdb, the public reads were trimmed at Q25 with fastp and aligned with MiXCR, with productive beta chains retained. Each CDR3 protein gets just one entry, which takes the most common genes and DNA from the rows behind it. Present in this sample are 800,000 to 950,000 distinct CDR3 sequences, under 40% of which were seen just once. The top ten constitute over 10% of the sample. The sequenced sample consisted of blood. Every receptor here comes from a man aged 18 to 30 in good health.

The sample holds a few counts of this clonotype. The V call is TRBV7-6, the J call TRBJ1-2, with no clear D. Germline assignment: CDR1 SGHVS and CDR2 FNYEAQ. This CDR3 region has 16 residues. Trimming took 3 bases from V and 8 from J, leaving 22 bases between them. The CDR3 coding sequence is TGTGCCAGCAGCTTGTCCCCAGCACCGAATAACGGGGGCTACACCTTC. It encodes CASSLSPAPNNGGYTF.

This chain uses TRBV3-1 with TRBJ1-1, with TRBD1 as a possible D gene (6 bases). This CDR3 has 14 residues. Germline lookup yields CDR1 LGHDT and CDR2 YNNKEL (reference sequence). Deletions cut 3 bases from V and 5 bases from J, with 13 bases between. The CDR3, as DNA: TGTGCCAGCAGCCAGCTAGGGGGAGAGACTGAAGCTTTCTTT. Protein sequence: CASSQLGGETEAFF.

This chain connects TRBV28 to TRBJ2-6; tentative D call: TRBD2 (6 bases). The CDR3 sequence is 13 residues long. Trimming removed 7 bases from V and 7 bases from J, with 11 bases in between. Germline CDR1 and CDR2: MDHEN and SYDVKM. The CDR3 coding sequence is TGTGCCAGCACCCTGGGGGGAGCCAACGTCCTGACTTTC. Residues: CASTLGGANVLTF.

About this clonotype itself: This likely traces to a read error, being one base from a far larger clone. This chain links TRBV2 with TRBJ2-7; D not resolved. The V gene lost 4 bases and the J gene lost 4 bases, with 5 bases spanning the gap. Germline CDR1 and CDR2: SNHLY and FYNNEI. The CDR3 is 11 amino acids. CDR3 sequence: CASSVLYEQYF. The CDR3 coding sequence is TGTGCCAGCAGTGTACTTTACGAGCAGTACTTC.

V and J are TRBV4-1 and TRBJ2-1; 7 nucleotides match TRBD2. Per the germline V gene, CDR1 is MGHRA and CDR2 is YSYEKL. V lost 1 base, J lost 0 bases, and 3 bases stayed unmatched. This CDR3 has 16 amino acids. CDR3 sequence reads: CASSQVRTSSYNEQFF. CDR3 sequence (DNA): TGCGCCAGCAGCCAAGTTAGGACTAGCTCCTACAATGAGCAGTTCTTC.

CDR3 sequence (DNA): TGTGCCAGCTCACCAAGGCCGGGATATAATGAAAAACTGTTTTTT. It translates to CASSPRPGYNEKLFF. This chain uses TRBV18 with TRBJ1-4; no clear D. The CDR3 runs 15 residues. Germline V lookup: CDR1 KGHSH, CDR2 LQKENI. Trimming took off 2 bases at V and 4 bases at J, with 11 bases between the two ends. The whole variable domain, filled in from reference TRBV18 and TRBJ1-4, reads NAGVMQNPRHLVRRRGQEARLRCSPMKGHSHVYWYRQLPEEGLKFMVYLQKENIIDESGMPKERFSAEFPKEGPSILRIQQVVRGDSAAYFCASSPRPGYNEKLFFGSGTQLSVL.

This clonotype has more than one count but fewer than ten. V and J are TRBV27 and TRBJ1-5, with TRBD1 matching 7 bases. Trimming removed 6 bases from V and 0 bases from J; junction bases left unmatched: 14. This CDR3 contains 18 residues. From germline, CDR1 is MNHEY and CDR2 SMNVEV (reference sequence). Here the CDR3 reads CASSPRGDSGYSNQPQHF. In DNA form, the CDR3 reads TGTGCCAGCAGCCCGAGGGGGGACAGTGGATATAGCAATCAGCCCCAGCATTTT.

The CDR3 loop reads CASSQLDTPNYGYTF. The DNA of the CDR3 is TGTGCCAGCAGTCAACTCGACACCCCTAACTATGGCTACACCTTC. This chain connects TRBV6-6 to TRBJ1-2; D gene ambiguous. Germline V CDR1 and CDR2: MNHNY, SVGAGI (reference sequence). The CDR3 consists of 15 residues. V gave up 5 bases and J gave up 0 bases, with 13 bases separating them.

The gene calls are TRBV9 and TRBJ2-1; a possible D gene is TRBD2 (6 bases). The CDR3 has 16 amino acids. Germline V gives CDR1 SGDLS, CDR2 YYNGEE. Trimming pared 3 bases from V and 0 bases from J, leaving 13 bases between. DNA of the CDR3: TGTGCCAGCAGCGCCCGAGGGAGGAGCTCCTACAATGAGCAGTTCTTC. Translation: CASSARGRSSYNEQFF.

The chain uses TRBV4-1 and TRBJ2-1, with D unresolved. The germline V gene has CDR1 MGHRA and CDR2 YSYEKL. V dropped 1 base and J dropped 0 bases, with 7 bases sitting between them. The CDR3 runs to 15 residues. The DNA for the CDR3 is TGCGCCAGCAGCCAAGTAATCGGCTCCTACAATGAGCAGTTCTTC. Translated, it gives CASSQVIGSYNEQFF.

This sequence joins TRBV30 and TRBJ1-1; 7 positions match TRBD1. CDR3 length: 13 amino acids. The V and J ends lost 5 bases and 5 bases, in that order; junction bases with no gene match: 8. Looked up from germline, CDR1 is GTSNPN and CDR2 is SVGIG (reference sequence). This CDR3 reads CAWEVGGQTEAFF. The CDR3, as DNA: TGTGCCTGGGAGGTGGGGGGACAGACTGAAGCTTTCTTT.

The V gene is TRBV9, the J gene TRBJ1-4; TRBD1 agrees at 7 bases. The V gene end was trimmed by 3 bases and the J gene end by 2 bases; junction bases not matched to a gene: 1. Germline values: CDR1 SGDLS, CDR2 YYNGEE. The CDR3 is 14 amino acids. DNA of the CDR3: TGTGCCAGCAGCGAACAGGGGACTAATGAAAAACTGTTTTTT. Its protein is CASSEQGTNEKLFF.

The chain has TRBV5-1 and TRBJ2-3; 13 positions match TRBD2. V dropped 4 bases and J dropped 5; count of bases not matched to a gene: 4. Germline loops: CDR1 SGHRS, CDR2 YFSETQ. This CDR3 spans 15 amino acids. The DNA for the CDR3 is TGCGCCAGCAGCGGACTAGCGGGGGACGAAGATACGCAGTATTTT. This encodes CASSGLAGDEDTQYF.

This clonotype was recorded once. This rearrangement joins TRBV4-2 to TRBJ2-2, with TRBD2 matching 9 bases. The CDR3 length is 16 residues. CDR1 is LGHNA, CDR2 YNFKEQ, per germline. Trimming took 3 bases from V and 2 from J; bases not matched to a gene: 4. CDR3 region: CASSQISGGNTGELFF. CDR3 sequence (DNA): TGTGCCAGCAGCCAGATTAGCGGGGGAAACACCGGGGAGCTGTTTTTT.

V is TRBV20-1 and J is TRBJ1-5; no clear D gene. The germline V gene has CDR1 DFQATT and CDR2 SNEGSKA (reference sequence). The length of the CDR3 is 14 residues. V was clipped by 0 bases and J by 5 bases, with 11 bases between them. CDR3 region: CSARDASGDQPQHF. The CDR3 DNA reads TGCAGTGCTAGAGATGCGAGTGGAGATCAGCCCCAGCATTTT.